This TCR beta chain was captured by sequencing in a study of T cell repertoires in cytomegalovirus infection. As for the study in general: CMV epitopes used comprised recently identified HLA-C-restricted ones and well-studied HLA-B-restricted ones. Whole-study findings and limits: HLA-C-restricted CMV clonotypes gave the most frequent clonotype in two of eight donors.

About this clonotype itself: Its antigen is still unknown.

MiXCR, run by TCRdb on the reads, gives a single entry per CDR3 protein. Of about 900,000 distinct CDR3 sequences in the sample, approximately 31% are singletons; the top ten hold 11% to 15%. The germline CDR1 and CDR2 sequences are MNHEY and SVGEGT. The ends lost 5 bases at V and 3 bases at J; junction bases unmatched: 6. CDR3 length: 17 amino acids. The chain is built from TRBV6-2 or TRBV6-3 and TRBJ2-1; the match to TRBD2 covers 14 bases. This specimen was cultured CD8+ T cells from PBMCs, taken from culture after CMV antigen stimulation. This receptor was identified in a human donor in good health (CMV status not recorded). Some clones in this sample may be carry-over from other donors' samples. CDR3: CASSNPGLAGDYNEQFF. As DNA, the CDR3 is TGTGCCAGCAGTAATCCGGGACTAGCGGGGGACTACAATGAGCAGTTCTTC.